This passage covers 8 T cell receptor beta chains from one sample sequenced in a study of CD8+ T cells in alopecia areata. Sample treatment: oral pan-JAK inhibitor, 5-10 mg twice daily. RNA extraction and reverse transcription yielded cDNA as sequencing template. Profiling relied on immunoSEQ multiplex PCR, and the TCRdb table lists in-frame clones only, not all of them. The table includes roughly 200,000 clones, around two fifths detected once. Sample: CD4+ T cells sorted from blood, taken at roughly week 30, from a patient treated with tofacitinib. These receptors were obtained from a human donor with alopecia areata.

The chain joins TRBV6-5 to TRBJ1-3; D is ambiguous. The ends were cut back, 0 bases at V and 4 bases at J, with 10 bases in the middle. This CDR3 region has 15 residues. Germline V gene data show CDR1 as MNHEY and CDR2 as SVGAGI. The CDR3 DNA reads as TGTGCCAGCAGTTACTCGAAAGGGCGCGGAAACACCATATATTTT. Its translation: CASSYSKGRGNTIYF.

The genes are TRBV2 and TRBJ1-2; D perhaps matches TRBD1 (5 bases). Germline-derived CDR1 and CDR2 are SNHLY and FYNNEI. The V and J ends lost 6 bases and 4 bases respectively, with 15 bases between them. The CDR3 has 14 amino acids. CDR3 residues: CASRPSGTGYGYTF. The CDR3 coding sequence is TGTGCCAGCAGGCCTTCCGGGACGGGCTATGGCTACACCTTC. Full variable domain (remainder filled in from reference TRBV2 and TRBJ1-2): EPEVTQTPSHQVTQMGQEVILRCVPISNHLYFYWYRQILGQKVEFLVSFYNNEISEKSEIFDDQFSVERPDGSNFTLKIRSTKLEDSAMYFCASRPSGTGYGYTFGSGTRLTVV.

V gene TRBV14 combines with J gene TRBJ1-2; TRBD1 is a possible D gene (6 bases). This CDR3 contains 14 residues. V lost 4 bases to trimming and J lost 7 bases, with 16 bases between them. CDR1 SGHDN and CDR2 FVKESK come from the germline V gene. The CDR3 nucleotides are TGTGCCAGCAGCCCTTCCAAGGGGGGGCGTGGCTACACCTTC. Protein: CASSPSKGGRGYTF.

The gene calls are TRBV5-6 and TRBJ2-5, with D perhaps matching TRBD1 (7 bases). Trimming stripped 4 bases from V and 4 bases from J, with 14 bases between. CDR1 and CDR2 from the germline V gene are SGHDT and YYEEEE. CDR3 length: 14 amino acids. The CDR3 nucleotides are TGTGCCAGCAGCCCACAGGGGAGGTTAGAGACCCAGTACTTC. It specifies CASSPQGRLETQYF.

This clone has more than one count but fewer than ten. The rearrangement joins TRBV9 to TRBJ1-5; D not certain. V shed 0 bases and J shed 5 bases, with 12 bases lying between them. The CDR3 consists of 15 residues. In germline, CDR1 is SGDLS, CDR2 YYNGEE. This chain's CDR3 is CASSVDGVGHQPQHF. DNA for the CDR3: TGTGCCAGCAGCGTAGATGGGGTAGGCCATCAGCCCCAGCATTTT.

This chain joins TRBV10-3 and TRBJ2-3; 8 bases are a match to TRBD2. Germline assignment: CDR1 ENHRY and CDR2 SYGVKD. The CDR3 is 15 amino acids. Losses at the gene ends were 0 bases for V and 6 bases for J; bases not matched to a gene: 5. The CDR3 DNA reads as TGTGCCATCAGTGAGTCTCAGACTAGCGTGGATACGCAGTATTTT. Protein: CAISESQTSVDTQYF.

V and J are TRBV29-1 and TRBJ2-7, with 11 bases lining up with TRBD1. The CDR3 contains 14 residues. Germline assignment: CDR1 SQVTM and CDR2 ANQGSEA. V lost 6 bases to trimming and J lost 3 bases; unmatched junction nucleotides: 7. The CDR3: CSVDAGTGGYEQYF. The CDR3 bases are TGCAGCGTCGATGCCGGGACAGGGGGCTACGAGCAGTACTTC.

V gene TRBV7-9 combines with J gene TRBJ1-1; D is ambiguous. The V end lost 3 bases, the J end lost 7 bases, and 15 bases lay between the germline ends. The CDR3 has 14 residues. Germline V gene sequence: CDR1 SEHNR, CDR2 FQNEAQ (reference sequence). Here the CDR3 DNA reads TGTGCCAGCAGCTTTTCGAGGGCCGGCCTTGAAGCTTTCTTT. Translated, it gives CASSFSRAGLEAFF.